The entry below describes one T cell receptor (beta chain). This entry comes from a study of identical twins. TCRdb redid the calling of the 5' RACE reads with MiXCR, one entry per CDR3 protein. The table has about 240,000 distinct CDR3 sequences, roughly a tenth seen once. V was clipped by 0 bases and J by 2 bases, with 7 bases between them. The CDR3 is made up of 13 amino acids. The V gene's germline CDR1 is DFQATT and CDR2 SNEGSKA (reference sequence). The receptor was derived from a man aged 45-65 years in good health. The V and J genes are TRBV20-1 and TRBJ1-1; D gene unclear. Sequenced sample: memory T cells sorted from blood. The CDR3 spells CSARDVLNTEAFF. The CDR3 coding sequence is TGCAGTGCTAGAGATGTTCTTAACACTGAAGCTTTCTTT.